This T cell receptor beta chain was profiled in a study of blood T cell repertoires in COVID-19. About the research overall: Acute-phase and convalescent COVID-19 samples originated in the United States, Italy and Spain.

Authors' data handling: It was from reference gene primer amplification that nucleated cell counts were estimated. Method: immunoSEQ multiplex PCR; TCRdb's copy keeps in-frame clones and lacks some. V, J and clone size derive from that table, while D and trimming were established from the DNA sequence. Among about 45,000 clones, around 86% were seen once, and the ten largest hold 4.5% to 5%. This CDR3 is built from 15 residues. The V gene end was trimmed by 6 bases and the J gene end by 1 base; junction bases not matched to a gene: 2. CDR1 is LNHDA and CDR2 is SQIVND in the germline V gene (reference sequence).

The V gene is TRBV19, the J gene TRBJ2-5; 13 positions match TRBD2. The TCR originated in a human donor in a cohort sampled during active COVID-19. The material sequenced was peripheral blood. The CDR3 spells CASRGTSGTQETQYF. The CDR3, as DNA: TGTGCCAGTAGGGGGACTAGCGGGACCCAAGAGACCCAGTACTTC.